The clone carrying this T cell receptor (beta chain) came up a few times. Its antigen is not identified. Genomic DNA (about 2 micrograms) was obtained from cryopreserved PBMCs for construction of TCR beta libraries. This entry is derived from a study of cytotoxic CD8 clonotypes in ibrutinib-treated CLL. Study at large: Samples had a mean of approximately 270,000 productive templates and some 88,000 productive rearrangements.

Germline CDR1 is SNHLY and CDR2 is FYNNEI. This CDR3 is 12 amino acids long. V was cut by 3 bases and J by 2 bases, with 5 bases left in between. Using immunoSEQ multiplex PCR, the repertoire was profiled, and TCRdb retains in-frame clones only, with some absent. The repertoire consists of roughly 250,000 clones, with 70% occurring once and the leading ten covering approximately 15%. Study-wide results and limits: Shared public clonotypes were rare, and on treatment they either got smaller or stayed the same. Clonality measured at baseline exceeded age-matched healthy donors, tracking circulating CD8+ T-cell counts.

Sample: PBMCs, taken after 24 months of ibrutinib treatment. The chain has TRBV2 and TRBJ2-7; no reliable D call. The TCR sequence derives from a human donor with chronic lymphocytic leukemia. The CDR3 region has the DNA TGTGCCAGCAGTGAGGGGACCTACGAGCAGTACTTC. This sequence encodes CASSEGTYEQYF.